The 6 T cell receptor beta chains given below trace back to one sample, sequenced in a study of T cells in Graves' hyperthyroidism and ophthalmopathy. Amplification of TCR beta CDR3 regions was performed using RNA transcripts as template. The study used the HTBI primer set for a first-round RT-PCR of the TCR CDR3. In TCRdb, the multiplex PCR reads were re-called with MiXCR into one record per CDR3 protein. The sample lists almost 600,000 distinct CDR3 sequences; about half were seen once. Sequencing was done on a sample of peripheral blood or thyroid tissue (not recorded which). The receptors shown here come from a woman in her late teens or twenties with Graves' hyperthyroidism.

This chain joins TRBV4-1 and TRBJ1-2; 12 bases fit TRBD1. The germline CDR1 and CDR2 sequences are MGHRA and YSYEKL. The CDR3 covers 17 residues. V shed 2 bases and J 4 bases; nucleotides not matched to a gene: 8. In DNA form, the CDR3 reads TGCGCCAGCAGCCAATTGGGACAGGGGGCGTCTGTCTATGGCTACACCTTC. Encoded protein: CASSQLGQGASVYGYTF.

J is TRBJ2-2 and V is TRBV7-7; weak D call: TRBD2 (5 bases). Per germline, CDR1 SSHAT and CDR2 FNYEAQ (reference sequence). This CDR3 comprises 15 residues. The V end lost 0 bases, the J end lost 3 bases, and 8 bases lay between the germline ends. CDR3 sequence: CASSLAWRDTGELFF. Here the CDR3 DNA reads TGTGCCAGCAGCTTAGCTTGGCGGGACACCGGGGAGCTGTTTTTT.

This CDR3 is CSAQTSGRLETQYF. As DNA, the CDR3 is TGCAGTGCTCAGACTAGCGGGAGGTTGGAGACCCAGTACTTC. V is TRBV20-1 and J is TRBJ2-5, with TRBD2 matching over 13 bases. Germline V gene data show CDR1 as DFQATT and CDR2 as SNEGSKA (reference sequence). V trimming: 5 bases; J trimming: 5 bases; junction bases outside the gene matches: 5. This CDR3 comprises 14 residues.

J is TRBJ1-2 and V is TRBV15, with a weak D call TRBD1 (5 bases). This CDR3 is built from 14 residues. Between the trimmed V and J ends, which lost 3 bases and 3 bases, there was a span of 11 bases. Germline values: CDR1 LNHNV, CDR2 YYDKDF (reference sequence). This chain's CDR3 is CATSSETRDYGYTF. The CDR3 nucleotides are TGTGCCACCAGCAGTGAAACCAGGGACTATGGCTACACCTTC.

Worth noting for this clonotype: Possible read error: a much larger clone is one base away. The chain is built from TRBV7-9 and TRBJ2-7; a possible D gene is TRBD1 (5 bases). Germline V lookup: CDR1 SEHNR, CDR2 FQNEAQ (reference sequence). The V end was cut by 4 bases, the J end by 6 bases, with 19 bases between. The length of the CDR3 is 15 residues. This chain's CDR3 is CASSYLQEPAFEQYF. In nucleotides, the CDR3 is TGTGCCAGCAGCTACTTACAGGAGCCGGCCTTCGAGCAGTACTTC.

This chain joins TRBV13 and TRBJ1-2; D possibly corresponds to TRBD1 (5 bases). In germline, CDR1 is PRHDT, CDR2 FYEKMQ (reference sequence). V was trimmed by 5 bases and J by 2 bases, leaving 15 bases between them. The length of the CDR3 is 15 residues. CDR3 sequence reads: CASSTIAGLNYGYTF. CDR3 DNA: TGTGCCAGCAGCACCATAGCGGGACTGAACTATGGCTACACCTTC. The variable domain in full, completed from reference TRBV13 and TRBJ1-2, reads AAGVIQSPRHLIKEKRETATLKCYPIPRHDTVYWYQQGPGQDPQFLISFYEKMQSDKGSIPDRFSAQQFSDYHSELNMSSLELGDSALYFCASSTIAGLNYGYTFGSGTRLTVV.